The 11 T cell receptor beta chains presented below share a single source sample, sequenced in a study of T cell responses to AZD1222 COVID-19 vaccine. Data came from immunoSEQ multiplex PCR; TCRdb stores just in-frame clones and leaves some out. The table shows over 150,000 clones, with about nine tenths occurring only once. This specimen consisted of peripheral blood, obtained on day 0 of AZD1222 vaccination. Source of these receptors: an adult in good health.

The chain employs TRBV3-1 (or the pseudogene TRBV3-2) and TRBJ1-2; 11 positions match TRBD1. V lost 10 bases, J lost 6 bases, and 4 bases stayed unmatched. Germline V lookup: CDR1 LGHDT, CDR2 YNNKEL (reference sequence). This CDR3 is built from 12 residues. The CDR3 region has the DNA TGTGCCACCGAGGGACAGGGGGATGGCTACACCTTC. Translating gives CATEGQGDGYTF.

The table lists this clone with a count of one. The V and J genes are TRBV14 and TRBJ1-2, with D tentatively TRBD1 (5 bases). The CDR3 spans 13 residues. The germline V and J ends were trimmed by 4 bases and 3 bases, with 9 bases remaining between them. Germline-derived CDR1 and CDR2 are SGHDN and FVKESK. CDR3 nucleotide sequence: TGTGCCAGCAGCCGGGACCGAGACTATGGCTACACCTTC. Translating it yields CASSRDRDYGYTF.

V and J are TRBV7-8 and TRBJ1-4; D is perhaps TRBD1 (5 bases). This CDR3 region has 15 residues. Germline V lookup: CDR1 SGHVS, CDR2 FQNEAQ. Trimming removed 5 bases at V and 5 bases at J, with 15 bases between. This chain's CDR3 is CASSPTGGRNEKLFF. CDR3 in DNA: TGTGCCAGCAGCCCCACAGGTGGAAGAAATGAAAAACTGTTTTTT.

The CDR3 nucleotides read TGTGCCAGCAGTCCCAACCCGGGACACGGGTACACAGATACGCAGTATTTT. It translates to CASSPNPGHGYTDTQYF. The chain employs TRBV6-4 and TRBJ2-3, with a weak D call TRBD1 (6 bases). Germline assignment: CDR1 MRHNA and CDR2 SNTAGT. The CDR3 contains 17 residues. Trimming cost V 5 bases and J 2 bases, with 20 bases left between them.

V and J are TRBV7-2 and TRBJ2-5; 10 bases are a match to TRBD2. Germline-derived CDR1 and CDR2 are SGHTA and FQGNSA. The CDR3 is made up of 14 amino acids. V was clipped by 1 base and J by 9 bases; unmatched bases: 5. This CDR3 is CASSLGAGGGAQYF. CDR3 in DNA: TGTGCCAGCAGCTTAGGAGCGGGGGGGGGAGCCCAGTACTTC.

The chain employs TRBV27 and TRBJ1-5; perhaps TRBD1 as D (6 bases). Trimming took off 3 bases at V and 5 bases at J, with 14 bases between the two ends. Germline V lookup: CDR1 MNHEY, CDR2 SMNVEV (reference sequence). This CDR3 contains 15 residues. The CDR3 sequence: CASSFSQGRDQPQHF. The CDR3 DNA follows: TGTGCCAGCAGTTTTTCCCAGGGGAGAGATCAGCCCCAGCATTTT.

This clone was detected only once. The chain combines TRBV5-1 with TRBJ1-1; D might be TRBD1 (5 bases). The V end was cut by 3 bases, the J end by 0 bases, with 12 bases between. CDR3 length: 15 residues. Germline values: CDR1 SGHRS, CDR2 YFSETQ. Written as DNA, the CDR3 is TGCGCCAGCAGCTCCCAGGGACCCTTGAACACTGAAGCTTTCTTT. The encoded protein is CASSSQGPLNTEAFF.

The chain combines TRBV9 with TRBJ2-5; 13 nucleotides line up with TRBD2. Germline lookup yields CDR1 SGDLS and CDR2 YYNGEE. V dropped 4 bases and J dropped 9; count of bases not matched to a gene: 12. The CDR3 totals 16 residues. For the CDR3, the DNA is TGTGCCAGCAGCTTCGGACTAGCGGGGGAACTATCGGCCCAGTACTTC. Protein product: CASSFGLAGELSAQYF.

A word on this clone: The junction shows a germline mismatch at one end, possibly a read error. V usage is TRBV6-5 and J usage is TRBJ2-7, with 7 bases aligning to TRBD1. From germline, CDR1 is MNHEY and CDR2 SVGAGI. The CDR3 is 14 residues long. Here the CDR3 reads CASRHPGQPYGQYF. DNA for the CDR3: TGTGCCAGCAGGCATCCGGGACAGCCCTACGGGCAGTACTTC.

The chain couples TRBV4-3 to TRBJ2-1; weak D call: TRBD2 (7 bases). Trimming left V 1 base short and J 8 bases short, with 15 bases between. The CDR3 totals 15 residues. The germline gives CDR1 LGHNA, CDR2 YSLEER. In nucleotides, the CDR3 is TGCGCCAGCAGCCAAGTGGCTAGGGGGGGGGATGAGCAGTTCTTC. Its protein product is CASSQVARGGDEQFF.

The rearrangement uses TRBV7-3 and TRBJ2-1; 10 positions agree with TRBD2. The germline gives CDR1 SGHTA, CDR2 FQGTGA. With 1 base clipped from V and 9 bases from J, the junction kept 9 bases outside the gene matches. CDR3 length: 16 residues. The CDR3 DNA sequence: TGTGCCAGCAGCTTAAATCGAGCGGGGGGGCTCTTTGAGCAGTTCTTC. Translated, it gives CASSLNRAGGLFEQFF.